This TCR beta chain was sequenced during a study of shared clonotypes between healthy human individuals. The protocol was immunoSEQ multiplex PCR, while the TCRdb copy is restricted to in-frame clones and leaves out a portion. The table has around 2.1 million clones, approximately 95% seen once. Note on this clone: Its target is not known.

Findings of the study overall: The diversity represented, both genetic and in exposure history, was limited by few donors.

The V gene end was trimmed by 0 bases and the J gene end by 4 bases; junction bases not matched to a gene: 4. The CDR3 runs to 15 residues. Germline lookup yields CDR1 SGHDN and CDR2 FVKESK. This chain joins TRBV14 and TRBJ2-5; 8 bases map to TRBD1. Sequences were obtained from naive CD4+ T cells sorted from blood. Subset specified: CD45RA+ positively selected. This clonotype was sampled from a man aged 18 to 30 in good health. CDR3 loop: CASSQDRTGRETQYF. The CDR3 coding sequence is TGTGCCAGCAGCCAAGATAGGACAGGGCGAGAGACCCAGTACTTC. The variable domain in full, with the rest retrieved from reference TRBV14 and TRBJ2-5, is EAGVTQFPSHSVIEKGQTVTLRCDPISGHDNLYWYRRVMGKEIKFLLHFVKESKQDESGMPNNRFLAERTGGTYSTLKVQPAELEDSGVYFCASSQDRTGRETQYFGPGTRLLVL.